The TCR beta chain described here comes from a study of metastatic and nonmetastatic thyroid tumors. J was trimmed by 5 bases and V by 1 base; bases with no gene match: 12. CDR3 length: 19 amino acids. Treatment of any kind had been given to no patient before thyroid surgery. This clone occurred a few times. TCRdb re-analyzed the PCR reads using MiXCR. The data show about 16,000 clones, under 35% seen once. The sequenced sample consisted of adjacent normal tissue. The chain carries TRBV12-3 or TRBV12-4 and TRBJ2-1; 12 nucleotides line up with TRBD2. The TCR sequence derives from a female donor with papillary thyroid cancer or a benign thyroid nodule (not recorded which). Some clones in this sample may be carry-over from other donors' samples. The CDR3 nucleotides are TGTGCCAGCAGTTTAGTACTAGCGGGAGGTTATTGGGGAAACAATGAGCAGTTCTTC. Translating gives CASSLVLAGGYWGNNEQFF.